This TCR beta chain was observed in a study of glioma-infiltrating T cells. Study conclusions and caveats: Tissue and blood shared very few CDR3 sequences.

Germline CDR1 SQVTM, CDR2 ANQGSEA. The CDR3 spans 11 residues. V was trimmed by 3 bases and J by 5 bases, leaving 7 bases between them. TCR alpha and beta CDR3 regions were amplified from RNA using iRepertoire nested multiplex PCR. One entry per CDR3 protein, called by TCRdb with MiXCR from the multiplex PCR reads. In the table there are around 21,000 distinct CDR3 sequences, 20% to 25% of which are singletons. As regards this clonotype: Its antigen remains unknown.

Sequenced input: glioma tissue, nonneoplastic brain tissue, or PBMCs (not recorded which). This sequence was found in a human donor with low-grade glioma or glioblastoma, undergoing nonglioma brain surgery, or in good health (not recorded which). V gene TRBV29-1 combines with J gene TRBJ1-1, with a weak D call TRBD1 (6 bases). CDR3 DNA sequence: TGCAGCGTTGATAGGGGGACTGAAGCTTTCTTT. Residues: CSVDRGTEAFF. Full variable domain (remainder filled in from reference TRBV29-1 and TRBJ1-1): SAVISQKPSRDICQRGTSLTIQCQVDSQVTMMFWYRQQPGQSLTLIATANQGSEATYESGFVIDKFPISRPNLTFSTLTVSNMSPEDSSIYLCSVDRGTEAFFGQGTRLTVV.